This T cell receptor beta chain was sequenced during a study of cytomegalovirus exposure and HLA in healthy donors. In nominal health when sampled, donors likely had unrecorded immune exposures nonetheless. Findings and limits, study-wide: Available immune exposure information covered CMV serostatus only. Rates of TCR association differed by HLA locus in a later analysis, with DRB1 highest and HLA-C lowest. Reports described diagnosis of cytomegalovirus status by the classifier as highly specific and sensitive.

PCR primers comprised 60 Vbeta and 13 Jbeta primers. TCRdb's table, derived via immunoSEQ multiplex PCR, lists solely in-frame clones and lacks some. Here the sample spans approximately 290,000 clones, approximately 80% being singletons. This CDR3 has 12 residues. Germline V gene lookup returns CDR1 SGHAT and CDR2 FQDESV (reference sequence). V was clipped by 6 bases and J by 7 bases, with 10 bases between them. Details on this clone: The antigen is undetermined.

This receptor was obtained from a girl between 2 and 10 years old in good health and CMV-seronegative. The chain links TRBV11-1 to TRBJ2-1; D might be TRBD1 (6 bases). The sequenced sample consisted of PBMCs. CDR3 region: CASSHQGNEQFF. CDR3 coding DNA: TGTGCCAGCAGTCATCAGGGGAATGAGCAGTTCTTC.